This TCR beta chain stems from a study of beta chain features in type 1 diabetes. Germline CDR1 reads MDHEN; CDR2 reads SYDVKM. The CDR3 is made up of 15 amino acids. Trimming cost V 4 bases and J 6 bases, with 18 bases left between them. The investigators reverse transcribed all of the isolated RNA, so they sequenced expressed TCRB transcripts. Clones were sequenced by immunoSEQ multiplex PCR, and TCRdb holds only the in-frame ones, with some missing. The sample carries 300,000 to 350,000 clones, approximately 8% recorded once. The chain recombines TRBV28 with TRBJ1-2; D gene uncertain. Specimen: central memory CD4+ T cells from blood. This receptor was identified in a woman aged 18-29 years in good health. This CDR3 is CASSSLRTTGNGYTF. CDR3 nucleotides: TGTGCCAGCAGTTCCCTTCGGACGACGGGCAATGGCTACACCTTC.